These 7 T cell receptor beta chains were all obtained from the same sample, sequenced in a study of T-cell reconstitution after alpha-beta-depleted transplantation in children. Unique molecular identifiers tagged the TCRbeta library. TCRdb itself ran the PCR reads through MiXCR, one entry per CDR3 protein. The sample holds about 580,000 distinct CDR3 sequences, roughly 24% seen once. Sequenced here: PBMCs, mostly from graft donor cells, sampled 360 days after TCRalphabeta/CD19-depleted stem cell transplant. All receptors derive from a boy under two years old who had a stem cell transplant for acute myeloid leukemia, so the T cells may come from the graft donor.

The chain employs TRBV27 and TRBJ2-1; 8 bases align to TRBD1. Looked up from germline, CDR1 is MNHEY and CDR2 is SMNVEV (reference sequence). The CDR3 runs 13 residues. V was pared by 4 bases and J by 9 bases, with 5 bases of the junction left unmatched. The CDR3 is CASSSHTGGEQFF. CDR3 DNA sequence: TGTGCCAGCAGTTCCCACACAGGGGGTGAGCAGTTCTTC.

V usage is TRBV27 and J usage is TRBJ1-6; tentative D call: TRBD1 (6 bases). The CDR3 runs to 18 residues. Germline V gene sequence: CDR1 MNHEY, CDR2 SMNVEV (reference sequence). V was trimmed by 0 bases and J by 3 bases, leaving 15 bases between them. The CDR3: CASSLSPGGRGYNSPLHF. As DNA, the CDR3 is TGTGCCAGCAGTTTATCCCCTGGGGGCAGGGGCTATAATTCACCCCTCCACTTT.

V is TRBV6-5 and J is TRBJ2-1, with D perhaps being TRBD1 or TRBD2 (6 bases each). Per germline, CDR1 MNHEY and CDR2 SVGAGI. The CDR3 spans 16 residues. Trimming took 2 bases from V and 5 from J, leaving 16 bases between them. CDR3 nucleotides: TGTGCCAGCAGTTACGAGGGGGGCGGAATGCACAATGAGCAGTTCTTC. Its translation is CASSYEGGGMHNEQFF.

This clonotype has at least ten counts. The chain joins TRBV20-1 to TRBJ1-6, with D unresolved. V was shortened by 0 bases and J by 8 bases, with 8 bases between the two germline ends. Germline V gives CDR1 DFQATT, CDR2 SNEGSKA (reference sequence). The CDR3 has 13 amino acids. For the CDR3, the DNA is TGCAGTGCTAGAGATCGGCCAGATTCACCCCTCCACTTT. Protein sequence: CSARDRPDSPLHF.

The chain links TRBV15 to TRBJ2-3; 12 bases match TRBD2. Germline trimming cut 3 bases from V and 4 bases from J; bases unmatched to any gene: 5. The CDR3 is made up of 16 amino acids. Germline CDR1 LNHNV, CDR2 YYDKDF (reference sequence). The CDR3: CATSSPLAGGPDTQYF. The CDR3 bases are TGTGCCACCAGCAGCCCACTAGCGGGGGGACCAGATACGCAGTATTTT.

The rearrangement links TRBV18 to TRBJ2-1; TRBD1 agrees at 7 bases. Germline CDR1 is KGHSH and CDR2 is LQKENI. With V trimmed by 5 bases and J by 2 bases, 3 bases remained unmatched. The CDR3 consists of 14 residues. DNA of the CDR3: TGTGCCAGCTCAGGGGACAGAACCTACAATGAGCAGTTCTTC. Translating it yields CASSGDRTYNEQFF.

This clonotype occurred many times. V and J are TRBV3-1 and TRBJ2-1; D is uncertain. V gave up 1 base and J gave up 0 bases, with 7 bases separating them. The CDR3 is 15 amino acids. Germline V gives CDR1 LGHDT, CDR2 YNNKEL (reference sequence). The CDR3, as DNA: TGTGCCAGCAGCCAAGGGCCCAGCTCCTACAATGAGCAGTTCTTC. It is translated as CASSQGPSSYNEQFF.